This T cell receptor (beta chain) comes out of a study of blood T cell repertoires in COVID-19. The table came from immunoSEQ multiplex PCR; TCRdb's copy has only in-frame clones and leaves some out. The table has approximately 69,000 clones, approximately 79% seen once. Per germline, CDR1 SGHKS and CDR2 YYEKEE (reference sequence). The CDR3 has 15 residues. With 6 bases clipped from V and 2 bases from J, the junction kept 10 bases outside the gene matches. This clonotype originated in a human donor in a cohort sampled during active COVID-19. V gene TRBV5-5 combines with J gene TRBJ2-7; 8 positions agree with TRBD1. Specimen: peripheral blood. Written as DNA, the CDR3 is TGTGCCAGCAAACTTTCCGGGACAGGCACCTACGAGCAGTACTTC. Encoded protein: CASKLSGTGTYEQYF.